This TCR beta chain was recorded in a study of blood T cell repertoires in COVID-19 (dated by TCRdb to the early 2020s). Background on the whole study: Samples from collaborators originated in the United States, Italy and Spain and spanned both the acute and convalescent phases of COVID-19. The material from the prospective study consisted of cDNA or gDNA derived from T cells, B-cell-depleted T cells, or PBMCs. Deeply sampled blood TCRbeta repertoires from subjects exposed to, actively infected with, or recovered from COVID-19 were included in the dataset. The repertoires were released in a freely available public database meant as a resource for research on the immune response to SARS-CoV-2. The samples were drawn from two sources: the first 160 participants of the ongoing ImmuneRACE study, and 1,000 to 1,500 subjects contributed by 6 global collaborators. A de-identified subject ID, COVID-19 status, age in years and sex were almost always included in the sample metadata. Where HLA class I and class II types were available, the types were taken from metadata supplied by the sample provider, not from assay-based typing.

Collaborating institutions collected whole blood in K2EDTA tubes following their own protocols. Collaborator samples were shipped for TCRbeta analysis as frozen whole blood, isolated PBMCs, or DNA extracted from either sample type. TCRbeta CDR3 regions were amplified from genomic DNA using the immunoSEQ Assay, a bias-controlled multiplex PCR. From the authors' description of their analysis: The number of nucleated cells in each sample was estimated from the amplification of reference gene primers within the assay. To quantify the absolute abundance of each unique TCRbeta CDR3 rearrangement, sequence reads were collapsed and filtered. For each sample, productive Simpson clonality was calculated by taking the square root of Simpson's diversity index across productive rearrangements. TCRdb mirrors the immuneACCESS table, restricted to in-frame sequences. Some clones are absent from its copies; in checked studies, under half trace to an unresolved V gene, and the reason for the others is unknown. V, J and clone size reflect that table, while D and trimming were determined from the DNA. This sample is represented by 230,000 or so clones; 80% to 85% of them were singletons. Less than 20% of the sample rests with the top ten.

This clone was observed a handful of times. What this receptor recognizes is not known. Within one base of it there is no much larger clone, and no base qualities were kept. The paper as a whole reports these results and caveats: The quantity of clinical and demographic metadata differed by source and by participant and was supplied without curation.

The source material was peripheral blood. The TCR comes from a man younger than 40 with active or convalescent COVID-19.

The base sequence is TGCGCCAGCAGCCAACCGGAGAAGAACACCGGGGAGCTGTTTTTT. Its protein reads: CASSQPEKNTGELFF. The chain is encoded by TRBV4-1 joined to TRBJ2-2; the D gene cannot be resolved reliably. According to the germline V gene, CDR1 reads MGHRA and CDR2 reads YSYEKL. Measured from the cysteine to the phenylalanine, the CDR3 is 15 residues long. Kept here is only the CDR3 DNA, which spans 45 bases and is read in frame from base 1. Between the V and J ends, shortened by 2 bases and 1 base respectively, the junction contains 8 bases.